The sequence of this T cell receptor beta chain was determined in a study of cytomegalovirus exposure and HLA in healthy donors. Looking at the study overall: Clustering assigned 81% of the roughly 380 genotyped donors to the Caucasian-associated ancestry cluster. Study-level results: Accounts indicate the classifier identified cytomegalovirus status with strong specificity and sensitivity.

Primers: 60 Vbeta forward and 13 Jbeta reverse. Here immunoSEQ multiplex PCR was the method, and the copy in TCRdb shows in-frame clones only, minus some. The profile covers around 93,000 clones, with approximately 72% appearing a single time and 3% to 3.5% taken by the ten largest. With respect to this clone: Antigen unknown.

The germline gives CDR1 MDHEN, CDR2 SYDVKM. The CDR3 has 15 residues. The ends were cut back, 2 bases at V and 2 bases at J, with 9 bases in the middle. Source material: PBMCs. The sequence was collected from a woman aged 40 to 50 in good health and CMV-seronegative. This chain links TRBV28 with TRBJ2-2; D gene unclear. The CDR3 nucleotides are TGTGCCAGCAGTTTAGCCCTATTAAACACCGGGGAGCTGTTTTTT. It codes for CASSLALLNTGELFF.